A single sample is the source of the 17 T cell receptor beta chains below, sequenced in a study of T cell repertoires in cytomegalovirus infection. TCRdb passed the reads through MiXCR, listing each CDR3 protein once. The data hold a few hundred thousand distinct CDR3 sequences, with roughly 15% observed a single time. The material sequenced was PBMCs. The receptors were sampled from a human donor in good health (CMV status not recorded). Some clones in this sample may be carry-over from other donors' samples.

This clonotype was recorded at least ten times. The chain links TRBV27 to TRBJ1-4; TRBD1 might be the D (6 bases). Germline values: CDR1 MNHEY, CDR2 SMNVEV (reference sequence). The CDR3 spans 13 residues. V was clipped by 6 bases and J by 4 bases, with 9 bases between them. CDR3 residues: CASRRQDNEKLFF. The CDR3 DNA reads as TGTGCCAGCAGACGACAGGATAATGAAAAACTGTTTTTT.

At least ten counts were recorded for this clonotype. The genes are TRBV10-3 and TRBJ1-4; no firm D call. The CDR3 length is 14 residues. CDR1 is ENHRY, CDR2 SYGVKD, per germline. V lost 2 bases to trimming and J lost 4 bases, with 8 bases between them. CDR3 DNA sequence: TGTGCCATCAGTGAGAACTCCCTTAATGAAAAACTGTTTTTT. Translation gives CAISENSLNEKLFF.

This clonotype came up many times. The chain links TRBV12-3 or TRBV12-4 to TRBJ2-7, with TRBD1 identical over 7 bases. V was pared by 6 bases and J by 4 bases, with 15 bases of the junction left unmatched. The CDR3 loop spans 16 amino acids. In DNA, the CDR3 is TGTGCCAGCAGCGAGATACCGGGACAGAAAAGATACGAGCAGTACTTC. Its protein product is CASSEIPGQKRYEQYF.

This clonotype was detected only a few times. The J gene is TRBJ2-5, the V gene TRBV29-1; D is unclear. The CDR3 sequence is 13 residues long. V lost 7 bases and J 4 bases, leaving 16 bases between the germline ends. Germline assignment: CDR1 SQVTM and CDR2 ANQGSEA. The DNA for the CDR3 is TGCAGCGGATACCTGGCGGATTCAGAGACCCAGTACTTC. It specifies CSGYLADSETQYF.

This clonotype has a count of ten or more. CDR3 in amino acids: CAGREGQGAGNQPQHF. The CDR3 bases are TGTGCCGGCCGAGAGGGACAGGGGGCTGGCAATCAGCCCCAGCATTTT. This chain links TRBV28 with TRBJ1-5, with 12 bases matching TRBD1. Looked up from germline, CDR1 is MDHEN and CDR2 is SYDVKM. This CDR3 has 16 amino acids. The J segment lost 2 bases and the V segment lost 11 bases, leaving 10 bases of the junction unmatched.

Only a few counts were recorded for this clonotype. CDR3 residues: CSARDHRGGKLFF. The CDR3 DNA reads as TGCAGTGCTAGAGATCATCGGGGCGGAAAACTGTTTTTT. This chain joins TRBV20-1 and TRBJ1-4; D is possibly TRBD1 (5 bases). Germline V gene sequence: CDR1 DFQATT, CDR2 SNEGSKA (reference sequence). This CDR3 spans 13 amino acids. V shed 0 bases and J shed 10 bases, with 12 bases lying between them.

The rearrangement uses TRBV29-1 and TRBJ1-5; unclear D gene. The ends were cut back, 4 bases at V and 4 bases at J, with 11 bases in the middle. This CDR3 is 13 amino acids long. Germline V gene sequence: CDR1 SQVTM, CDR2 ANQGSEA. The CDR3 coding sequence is TGCAGCGTTGGAGATGAATGGAATCAGCCCCAGCATTTT. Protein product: CSVGDEWNQPQHF.

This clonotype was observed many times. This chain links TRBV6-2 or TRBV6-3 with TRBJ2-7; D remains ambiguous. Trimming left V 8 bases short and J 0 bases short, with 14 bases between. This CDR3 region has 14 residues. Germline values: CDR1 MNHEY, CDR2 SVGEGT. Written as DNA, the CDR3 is TGTGCCAGCTCGAGGACCCTGAGCTCCTACGAGCAGTACTTC. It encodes CASSRTLSSYEQYF.

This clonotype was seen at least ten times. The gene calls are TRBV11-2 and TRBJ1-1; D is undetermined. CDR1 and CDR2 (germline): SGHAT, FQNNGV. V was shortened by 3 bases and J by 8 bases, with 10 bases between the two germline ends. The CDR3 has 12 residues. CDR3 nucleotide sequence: TGTGCCAGCAGCTTGACGGACCGAGAAGCTTTCTTT. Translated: CASSLTDREAFF.

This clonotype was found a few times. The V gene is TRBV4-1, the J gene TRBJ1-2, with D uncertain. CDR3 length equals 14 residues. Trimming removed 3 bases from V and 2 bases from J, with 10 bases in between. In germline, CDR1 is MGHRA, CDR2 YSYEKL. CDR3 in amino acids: CASSQLRENYGYTF. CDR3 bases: TGCGCCAGCAGCCAGCTGCGAGAGAACTATGGCTACACCTTC.

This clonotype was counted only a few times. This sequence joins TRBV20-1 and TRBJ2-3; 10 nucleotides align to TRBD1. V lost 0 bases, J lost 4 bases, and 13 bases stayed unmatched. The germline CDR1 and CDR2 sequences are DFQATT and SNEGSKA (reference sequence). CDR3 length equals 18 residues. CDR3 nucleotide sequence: TGCAGTGCTAGAGAGGGACAGGGGTTGAGATTGGCCGCAGATACGCAGTATTTT. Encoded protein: CSAREGQGLRLAADTQYF.

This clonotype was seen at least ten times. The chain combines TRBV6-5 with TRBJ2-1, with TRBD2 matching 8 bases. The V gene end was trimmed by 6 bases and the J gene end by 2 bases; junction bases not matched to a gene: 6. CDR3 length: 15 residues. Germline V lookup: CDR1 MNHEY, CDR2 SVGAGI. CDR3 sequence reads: CASRGTSGTYNEQFF. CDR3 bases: TGTGCCAGCAGGGGTACTAGCGGCACCTACAATGAGCAGTTCTTC.

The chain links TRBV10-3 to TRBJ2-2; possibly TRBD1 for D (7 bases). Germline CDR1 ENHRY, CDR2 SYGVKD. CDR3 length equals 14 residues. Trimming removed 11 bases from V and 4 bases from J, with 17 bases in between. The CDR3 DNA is TGTGCCGGGGGGACCACAGGGGCCACCGGGGAGCTGTTTTTT. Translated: CAGGTTGATGELFF.

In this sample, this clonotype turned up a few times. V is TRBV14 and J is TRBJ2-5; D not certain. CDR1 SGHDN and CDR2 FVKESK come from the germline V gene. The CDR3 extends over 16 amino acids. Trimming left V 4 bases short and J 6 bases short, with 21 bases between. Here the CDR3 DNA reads TGTGCCAGCAGCCCTCCCGGAGCCCCGGCTCTGCAGACCCAGTACTTC. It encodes CASSPPGAPALQTQYF.

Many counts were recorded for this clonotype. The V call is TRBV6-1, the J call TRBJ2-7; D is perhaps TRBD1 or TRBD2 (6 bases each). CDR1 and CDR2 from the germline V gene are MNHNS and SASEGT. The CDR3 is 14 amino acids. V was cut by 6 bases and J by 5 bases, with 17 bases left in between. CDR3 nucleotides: TGTGCCAGCAGGCCGTCCGGGGGCGCCCACGAGCAGTACTTC. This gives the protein CASRPSGGAHEQYF.

CDR3 in amino acids: CASSLSYRVGETQYF. In DNA, the CDR3 is TGTGCCAGCTCACTTTCGTACAGGGTAGGAGAGACCCAGTACTTC. The V and J genes are TRBV18 and TRBJ2-5; D is possibly TRBD1 (6 bases). The length of the CDR3 is 15 residues. CDR1 is KGHSH, CDR2 LQKENI, per germline. The V end lost 4 bases, the J end lost 4 bases, and 16 bases lay between the germline ends.

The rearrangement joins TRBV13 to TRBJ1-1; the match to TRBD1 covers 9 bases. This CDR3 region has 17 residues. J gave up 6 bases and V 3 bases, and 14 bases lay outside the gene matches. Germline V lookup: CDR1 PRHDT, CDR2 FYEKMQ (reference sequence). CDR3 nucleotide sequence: TGTGCCAGCAGCTTGGGGGTATCCGGGACAGGGACAGCTGAAGCTTTCTTT. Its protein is CASSLGVSGTGTAEAFF. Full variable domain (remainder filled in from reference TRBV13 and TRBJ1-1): AAGVIQSPRHLIKEKRETATLKCYPIPRHDTVYWYQQGPGQDPQFLISFYEKMQSDKGSIPDRFSAQQFSDYHSELNMSSLELGDSALYFCASSLGVSGTGTAEAFFGQGTRLTVV.